This TCR beta chain was documented in a study of blood T cell repertoires in COVID-19. Study background: Collection of acute and convalescent COVID-19 samples took place in the United States, Italy and Spain. From T cells, B-cell-depleted T cells, or PBMCs came the material, which was cDNA or gDNA.

CDR3 size: 11 residues. V was trimmed by 2 bases and J by 5 bases, leaving 4 bases between them. Germline CDR1 reads LGHDT; CDR2 reads YNNKEL (reference sequence). Original handling: Reference gene primer amplification gave nucleated cell count estimates. Sequenced by immunoSEQ multiplex PCR; TCRdb stores in-frame clones only, minus some. The V and J calls and clone size come from that table; D and trimming were worked out from the DNA. The data contain some 160,000 clones, 75% to 80% of them singletons. The TCR was taken from a woman older than 75 with acute or convalescent COVID-19. Sequenced input: peripheral blood. This rearrangement joins TRBV3-1 (or the pseudogene TRBV3-2) to TRBJ2-7, with D unclear. The CDR3 DNA follows: TGTGCCAGCAGCCAATCTGACGAGCAGTACTTC. Residues: CASSQSDEQYF.